The present T cell receptor beta chain was sequenced within a study of graft-versus-host responses after intestinal transplantation. The CDR3 extends over 14 amino acids. The germline V and J ends were trimmed by 0 bases and 6 bases, with 11 bases remaining between them. In germline, CDR1 is SNHLY, CDR2 FYNNEI. Findings of the study overall: Circulating GvH clones peaking coincided with falling HvG clones soon after transplant. Some patients had graft-donor T cell macrochimerism, and their allografts showed high graft-versus-host to host-versus-graft clonal ratios.

The authors combined some 200,000 CFSE-labeled responder cells with some 200,000 irradiated, violet-dye-labeled stimulator cells in plates. Researchers sorted proliferating CFSE-low CD3+CD4+ and CD3+CD8+ responders once the reaction had finished. Sequencing was performed with immunoSEQ multiplex PCR; in TCRdb, only in-frame clones are kept and a portion is missing. The top ten clones hold 1.6% of a sample with just over 20,000 clones, around 43% of them seen once. V gene TRBV2 combines with J gene TRBJ1-2; D might be TRBD1 (5 bases). Sequenced material: alloreactive CD8+ T cells from a mixed lymphocyte reaction culture, taken before intestinal transplant. Subset described: CFSE-low proliferating T cells sorted from roughly 6-day pre-transplant mixed lymphocyte reaction (GvH or HvG direction). The sequence was collected from a human patient who received an intestinal transplant. CDR3 nucleotides: TGTGCCAGCAGTGAAGCAGGGGAAATGGATGGCTACACCTTC. Translating it yields CASSEAGEMDGYTF.